The present TCR beta chain was sequenced within a study of radiation and T cells in renal cell carcinoma. This clone has just a few counts. What it binds is unknown. The protocol was immunoSEQ multiplex PCR, while the TCRdb copy is restricted to in-frame clones and leaves out a portion. The repertoire holds about 130,000 clones, with 88% as singletons. V gave up 0 bases and J gave up 4 bases, with 7 bases separating them. Germline V gene sequence: CDR1 SGHRS, CDR2 YFSETQ. The CDR3 totals 14 residues. Time point in this sample: blood 2 weeks post-SBRT. The treatment was: 15 Gy SBRT to primary tumor, nephrectomy 4 weeks later. Findings of the study overall: No pretreatment tumor biopsies were available for baseline clonotypes. From baseline, blood top tumor clonotypes peaked at 2 weeks post-radiation.

The V gene is TRBV5-1, the J gene TRBJ2-2, with D possibly being TRBD1 (5 bases). This receptor was taken from a woman in her 70s with renal cell carcinoma. The specimen was blood, collected from a patient whose treatment included radiotherapy and nephrectomy. CDR3 nucleotide sequence: TGCGCCAGCAGCTTGGGACAGATCACCGGGGAGCTGTTTTTT. This encodes CASSLGQITGELFF.